Listed below are T cell receptor beta chains from one sample, sequenced in a study of human thymus T cells. The data were produced by immunoSEQ multiplex PCR, yet TCRdb's version contains in-frame clones alone and is incomplete. The sample shows some 120,000 clones, around 94% of them seen only once. Specimen: thymus tissue. These receptors all stem from a boy younger than two with a congenital heart defect but otherwise immunologically healthy. Both conserved end residues are trimmed from each CDR3.

TRBV4-1,TRBJ2-7,ASSQAAVLGYYEQY
TRBV5-8,TRBJ2-5,ASSLITSPETQY
TRBV7-9,TRBJ1-6,ASSQPGGAGRYNSPLH
TRBV27,TRBJ2-2,ASSRSGTGESRELF
TRBV27,TRBJ2-3,ASIPGTSSDTQY
TRBV4-2,TRBJ1-4,ASSPRWRGRGEKLF
TRBV2,TRBJ2-7,ASSDDEQY
TRBV7-9,TRBJ1-2,ASSSEGGNYGYT
TRBV15,TRBJ2-2,ATSRVGFLNTGELF
TRBV29-1,TRBJ1-2,SVEGDRGLDYDYT
TRBV7-6,TRBJ1-1,ASSLTPLGNTEAF
TRBV19,TRBJ1-3,ASSPVGSLRDTIY
TRBV6-6,TRBJ2-5,ASSRGQETQY
TRBV9,TRBJ2-5,ASSVGGLAGELETQY
TRBV4-3,TRBJ2-1,ASSQEVLFSLAVGSSYNEQF
TRBV28,TRBJ1-6,ASSYWGRRIDSPLH
TRBV4-1,TRBJ2-7,ASSQGDALGGEQY
TRBV4-3,TRBJ1-2,ASSRDRYGYT
TRBV2,TRBJ1-1,ARETEAF
TRBV6-1,TRBJ1-3,ASSEVSRRGTQ
TRBV4-3,TRBJ2-5,ASSQGHRGWGETQY
TRBV28,TRBJ2-7,ASGPTTGGKAYEQY
TRBV5-4,TRBJ2-1,ASSQGALTYNEQF
TRBV7-2,TRBJ1-6,ASSLQPGERGSALH
TRBV18,TRBJ1-4,ASSLGPANEKLF
TRBV4-1,TRBJ2-2,ASSQDSGNTGELF
TRBV4-3,TRBJ2-6,ASSYRRVSGANVLT
TRBV19,TRBJ1-2,ASSILGNYGYT
TRBV6-1,TRBJ2-5,ASSVRSGGSGETQY
TRBV19,TRBJ2-3,ASSYGTSGGVRDTQY
TRBV28,TRBJ1-1,ASRLMNTEAF
TRBV4-2,TRBJ2-3,ASSQDIGTQY
TRBV19,TRBJ2-1,ASSIDANEQF
TRBV28,TRBJ2-5,ASRASGGRPRTQY
TRBV7-9,TRBJ1-3,ASSPNFLNTIY
TRBV4-2,TRBJ1-4,ASGQGIRTNEKLF
TRBV19,TRBJ1-2,ASSPRRLRYGYT
TRBV11-2,TRBJ2-1,ASSSPRKAGAHEQF
TRBV30,TRBJ2-7,AWSFGTHHSYEQY
TRBV5-5,TRBJ1-5,ASSLAGAGNQPQH
TRBV28,TRBJ2-5,ASSLSTGLGGTQY
TRBV10-3,TRBJ1-2,AISPDLTESYGYT
TRBV28,TRBJ2-7,ASAAGTSGGPLYEQY
TRBV28,TRBJ2-7,ASSPSTGTGGYEQY
TRBV7-9,TRBJ2-3,ASSFPRSTDTQY
TRBV7-2,TRBJ1-1,ASSSKFAGQALAEAF
TRBV5-1,TRBJ2-3,ASSLSLAGGPTSTDTQY
TRBV4-3,TRBJ1-2,ASSQKAGDFNYGYT
TRBV28,TRBJ2-1,ASSSRNPTLALIYNEQF
TRBV7-9,TRBJ1-1,ASSPADRGRMNTEAF
TRBV10-2,TRBJ2-7,ASKGSSAREQY
TRBV6-1,TRBJ1-2,ASSTDKNYGYT
TRBV6-5,TRBJ1-2,ASSYSSRGPYGYT
TRBV2,TRBJ2-7,ASSGPFYEQY
TRBV4-3,TRBJ1-2,ASSRASGQGADGYT
TRBV6-1,TRBJ2-1,ASSSGQGDNEQF
TRBV28,TRBJ2-7,ASSLGGTEQY
TRBV14,TRBJ2-7,ASRDRGNEQY
TRBV6-5,TRBJ2-2,ASSYSGRRGGELF